The 17 T cell receptor beta chains listed next were all sequenced from one sample in a study of long-term antiretroviral therapy in people with HIV. This was the immunoSEQ v3.0 assay at survey level. Repertoires were generated with immunoSEQ multiplex PCR, while TCRdb's copy carries only in-frame clones and drops some. The table includes about 35,000 clones, 70% to 90% detected once. The sample was unsorted PBMCs, taken 2.2 years after starting antiretroviral therapy. The receptors shown here come from a man aged 18 to 30 with HIV.

The rearrangement links TRBV5-1 to TRBJ2-3; 9 nucleotides align to TRBD2. The V and J ends lost 0 bases and 2 bases, in that order; junction bases with no gene match: 4. The CDR3 has 16 residues. Germline-derived CDR1 and CDR2 are SGHRS and YFSETQ. The CDR3 loop reads CASSLGGGGATDTQYF. The CDR3 nucleotides read TGCGCCAGCAGCTTGGGTGGCGGGGGGGCCACAGATACGCAGTATTTT.

The V gene is TRBV6-1, the J gene TRBJ2-3, with no clear D. CDR1 is MNHNS, CDR2 SASEGT, per germline. The CDR3 loop spans 14 amino acids. The V and J ends lost 2 bases and 2 bases respectively, with 8 bases between them. CDR3 amino acids: CASSEQSHTDTQYF. CDR3 coding DNA: TGTGCCAGCAGTGAACAGAGTCACACAGATACGCAGTATTTT.

This chain uses TRBV10-2 with TRBJ1-1; D might be TRBD1 (5 bases). Germline-derived CDR1 and CDR2 are WSHSY and SAAADI. V was cut by 3 bases and J by 0 bases, with 8 bases left in between. This CDR3 has 14 residues. The CDR3 spells CASSEPGLNTEAFF. The CDR3 bases are TGCGCCAGCAGTGAACCAGGGTTGAACACTGAAGCTTTCTTT.

The chain combines TRBV5-4 with TRBJ2-1; 7 nucleotides line up with TRBD1. V dropped 7 bases and J dropped 4; count of bases not matched to a gene: 5. This CDR3 has 13 residues. Germline V gene sequence: CDR1 SGHNT, CDR2 YYREEE (reference sequence). The DNA for the CDR3 is TGTGCCAGCTCCCTCAGGGGGTACAATGAGCAGTTCTTC. It encodes CASSLRGYNEQFF.

The genes are TRBV29-1 and TRBJ1-4; 7 bases match TRBD1. CDR1 and CDR2 from the germline V gene are SQVTM and ANQGSEA. V trimming: 8 bases; J trimming: 0 bases; junction bases outside the gene matches: 9. The CDR3 extends over 15 amino acids. CDR3 coding DNA: TGCAGCATTCAAGGGGGCGCAACAACTAATGAAAAACTGTTTTTT. Translating it yields CSIQGGATTNEKLFF.

The V and J genes are TRBV18 and TRBJ2-7; 10 bases are a match to TRBD2. Trimming cost V 0 bases and J 4 bases; bases outside gene matches: 6. Germline assignment: CDR1 KGHSH and CDR2 LQKENI. CDR3 length: 16 residues. CDR3 sequence reads: CASSPPSSGSSYEQYF. The CDR3 DNA reads TGTGCCAGCTCACCACCGTCTAGCGGGAGCTCATACGAGCAGTACTTC. Complete variable domain (other parts from reference TRBV18 and TRBJ2-7): NAGVMQNPRHLVRRRGQEARLRCSPMKGHSHVYWYRQLPEEGLKFMVYLQKENIIDESGMPKERFSAEFPKEGPSILRIQQVVRGDSAAYFCASSPPSSGSSYEQYFGPGTRLTVT.

This clone was recorded once. The chain couples TRBV10-3 to TRBJ1-1; D perhaps matches TRBD1 (6 bases). The V end was cut by 7 bases, the J end by 1 base, with 10 bases between. The germline V gene encodes CDR1 ENHRY and CDR2 SYGVKD. The CDR3 contains 13 residues. The DNA for the CDR3 is TGTGCCATCAAGGGACACGAGAACACTGAAGCTTTCTTT. This codes for CAIKGHENTEAFF.

This chain uses TRBV6-1 with TRBJ1-2, with D hard to call. The CDR3 is 17 residues long. V shed 2 bases and J shed 2 bases, with 18 bases lying between them. The germline CDR1 and CDR2 sequences are MNHNS and SASEGT. Written as DNA, the CDR3 is TGTGCCAGCAGTGAAAGCCCCCTGAGGGTCCCGAACTATGGCTACACCTTC. This translates into CASSESPLRVPNYGYTF.

This chain connects TRBV7-2 to TRBJ1-1; TRBD1 agrees at 7 bases. V dropped 5 bases and J dropped 0; count of bases not matched to a gene: 12. This CDR3 comprises 17 residues. Germline V gene sequence: CDR1 SGHTA, CDR2 FQGNSA. The CDR3 DNA reads TGTGCCAGCAGCACCAGGACAGGTAATCCTGTGAACACTGAAGCTTTCTTT. This gives the protein CASSTRTGNPVNTEAFF. Full variable domain (outside the CDR3, taken from reference TRBV7-2 and TRBJ1-1): GAGVSQSPSNKVTEKGKDVELRCDPISGHTALYWYRQSLGQGLEFLIYFQGNSAPDKSGLPSDRFSAERTGGSVSTLTIQRTQQEDSAVYLCASSTRTGNPVNTEAFFGQGTRLTVV.

The genes are TRBV6-1 and TRBJ2-1; 7 bases are shared with TRBD2. Germline loops: CDR1 MNHNS, CDR2 SASEGT. This CDR3 spans 14 amino acids. V shed 6 bases, J shed 5 bases, and the junction held 7 bases outside the gene matches. The DNA of the CDR3 is TGTGCCAGCAGGTGGGCTAGCGGAGACAATGAGCAGTTCTTC. It specifies CASRWASGDNEQFF.

This chain links TRBV18 with TRBJ2-2; 9 bases line up with TRBD2. The length of the CDR3 is 16 residues. Per the germline V gene, CDR1 is KGHSH and CDR2 is LQKENI. Unmatched junction bases numbered 7, after V lost 3 bases and J lost 5 bases. CDR3: CASSPSAGGQTGELFF. The CDR3 region has the DNA TGTGCCAGCTCACCCTCAGCGGGGGGACAAACCGGGGAGCTGTTTTTT.

The chain has TRBV4-3 and TRBJ2-4, with TRBD1 matching 12 bases. This CDR3 is built from 16 residues. From germline, CDR1 is LGHNA and CDR2 YSLEER. With 1 base clipped from V and 9 bases from J, the junction kept 7 bases outside the gene matches. CDR3 sequence reads: CASSQGGQGAWGIQYF. The CDR3 DNA follows: TGCGCCAGCAGCCAAGGGGGACAGGGGGCATGGGGCATTCAGTACTTC.

This chain links TRBV18 with TRBJ1-1; 9 positions agree with TRBD1. Germline-derived CDR1 and CDR2 are KGHSH and LQKENI. V shed 2 bases, J shed 2 bases, and the junction held 3 bases outside the gene matches. CDR3 length: 15 residues. This chain's CDR3 is CASSPRTGANTEAFF. The CDR3 DNA sequence: TGTGCCAGCTCACCAAGGACAGGGGCCAACACTGAAGCTTTCTTT.

The chain couples TRBV19 to TRBJ2-1; 12 nucleotides match TRBD1. Trimming cost V 5 bases and J 12 bases; bases outside gene matches: 11. The CDR3 is 15 amino acids. Germline loops: CDR1 LNHDA, CDR2 SQIVND (reference sequence). In DNA, the CDR3 is TGTGCCAGTAGTCCACCGGGACAGGGGGCGCGCCGGCAGTTCTTC. Its translation: CASSPPGQGARRQFF.

CDR3 in amino acids: CASTNTAGTEAFF. For the CDR3, the DNA is TGTGCCAGCACGAATACAGCAGGGACTGAAGCTTTCTTT. The rearrangement uses TRBV28 and TRBJ1-1, with D possibly being TRBD1 (5 bases). Trimming cost V 7 bases and J 5 bases, with 14 bases left between them. Germline V gives CDR1 MDHEN, CDR2 SYDVKM. The CDR3 extends over 13 amino acids.

This sequence joins TRBV10-2 and TRBJ2-2; D is uncertain. CDR1 WSHSY and CDR2 SAAADI come from the germline V gene. V shed 8 bases and J shed 2 bases, with 12 bases lying between them. The CDR3 contains 14 residues. CDR3 coding DNA: TGCGCCAGCCGTAGTAGCTTCAACACCGGGGAGCTGTTTTTT. Encoded protein: CASRSSFNTGELFF.

This clone was seen a few times. Different DNA sequences within this sample yield the same CDR3. The V and J genes are TRBV9 and TRBJ2-3; D remains unclear. This CDR3 region has 13 residues. The V and J ends lost 0 bases and 3 bases respectively, with 5 bases between them. Germline loops: CDR1 SGDLS, CDR2 YYNGEE. The CDR3 nucleotides are TGTGCCAGCAGCGTAGTCGGGACAGATACGCAGTATTTT. It yields the protein CASSVVGTDTQYF.